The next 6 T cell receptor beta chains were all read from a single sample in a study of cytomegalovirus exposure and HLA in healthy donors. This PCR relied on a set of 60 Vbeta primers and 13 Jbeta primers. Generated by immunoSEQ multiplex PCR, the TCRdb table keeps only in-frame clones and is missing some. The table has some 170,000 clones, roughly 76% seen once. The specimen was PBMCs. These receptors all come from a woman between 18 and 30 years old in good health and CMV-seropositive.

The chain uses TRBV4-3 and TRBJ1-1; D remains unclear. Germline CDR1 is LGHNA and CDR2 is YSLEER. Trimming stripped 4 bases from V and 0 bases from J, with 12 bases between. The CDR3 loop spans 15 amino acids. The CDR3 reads CASSPQLEVNTEAFF. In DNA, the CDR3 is TGCGCCAGCAGCCCCCAATTAGAAGTGAACACTGAAGCTTTCTTT.

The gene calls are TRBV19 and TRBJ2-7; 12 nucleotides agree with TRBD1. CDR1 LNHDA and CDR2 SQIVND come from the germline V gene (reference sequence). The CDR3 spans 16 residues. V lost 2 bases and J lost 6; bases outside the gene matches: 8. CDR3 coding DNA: TGTGCCAGTAGTATATTGTTCGGGACAGGGGGCGCCGAGCAGTACTTC. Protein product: CASSILFGTGGAEQYF.

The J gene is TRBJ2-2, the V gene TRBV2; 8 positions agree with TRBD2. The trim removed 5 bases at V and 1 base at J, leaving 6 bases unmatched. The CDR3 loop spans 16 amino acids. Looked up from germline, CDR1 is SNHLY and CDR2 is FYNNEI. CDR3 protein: CASSLTAGGNTGELFF. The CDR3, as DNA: TGTGCCAGCAGTTTAACCGCGGGGGGGAACACCGGGGAGCTGTTTTTT.

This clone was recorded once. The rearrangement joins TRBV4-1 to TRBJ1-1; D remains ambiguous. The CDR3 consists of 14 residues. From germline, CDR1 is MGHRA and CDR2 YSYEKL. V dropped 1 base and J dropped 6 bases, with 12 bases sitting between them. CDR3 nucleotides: TGCGCCAGCAGCCAAGTCATTAGTCTCTCTGAAGCTTTCTTT. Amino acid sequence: CASSQVISLSEAFF.

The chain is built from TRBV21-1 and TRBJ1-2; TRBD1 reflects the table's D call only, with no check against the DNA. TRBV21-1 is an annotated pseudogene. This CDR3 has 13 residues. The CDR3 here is CASSSQGNYGYTF. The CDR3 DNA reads TGTGCCAGCAGCAGCCAGGGAAACTATGGCTACACCTTC.

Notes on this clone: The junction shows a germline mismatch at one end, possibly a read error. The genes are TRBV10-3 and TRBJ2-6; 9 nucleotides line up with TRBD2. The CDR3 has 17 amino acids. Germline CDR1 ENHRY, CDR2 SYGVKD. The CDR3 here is CAISESGGRAGANGLTF. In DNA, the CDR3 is TGTGCCATCAGTGAGTCTGGCGGGAGGGCTGGGGCCAACGGCCTGACTTTC.